What follows describes a single TCR beta chain. Study members were between about 18 and 89 years old and lived in approximately 25 US regions. The entry originates in a study of blood T cell repertoires in COVID-19. In germline, CDR1 is MDHEN, CDR2 SYDVKM. With V trimmed by 7 bases and J by 12 bases, 17 bases remained unmatched. This CDR3 contains 15 residues. This table comes from immunoSEQ multiplex PCR, and its TCRdb copy is limited to in-frame clones, with some not included. The top ten hold 2.4% of the sample, which has about 250,000 clones, 80% to 90% seen once. This chain connects TRBV28 to TRBJ2-1, with TRBD1 identical over 8 bases. The sample comprised PBMCs or T cells enriched from blood (not recorded which). The source of this sequence is a young woman who had recovered from COVID-19. CDR3 protein: CASTLIRGPHFGQFF. CDR3 in DNA: TGTGCCAGCACCCTAATCAGGGGGCCTCATTTTGGGCAGTTCTTC.